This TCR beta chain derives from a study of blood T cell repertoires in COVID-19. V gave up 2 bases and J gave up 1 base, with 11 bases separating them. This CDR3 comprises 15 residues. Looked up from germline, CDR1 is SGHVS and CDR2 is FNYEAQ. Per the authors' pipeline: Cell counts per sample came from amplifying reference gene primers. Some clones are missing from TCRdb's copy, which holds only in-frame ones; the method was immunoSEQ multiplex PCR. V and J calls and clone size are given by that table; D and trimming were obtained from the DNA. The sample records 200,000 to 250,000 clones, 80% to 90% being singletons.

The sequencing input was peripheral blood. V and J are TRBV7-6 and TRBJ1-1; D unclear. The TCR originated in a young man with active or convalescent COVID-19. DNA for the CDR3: TGTGCCAGCAGCTTATATGCAACTGAGAACACTGAAGCTTTCTTT. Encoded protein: CASSLYATENTEAFF.